The 3 T cell receptor beta chains in this list originate from one sample, sequenced in a study of blood T cells in healthy people across ages. A second about 7 to 11 cycle PCR used barcoded and J-beta primers. MiXCR, applied by TCRdb to the 5' RACE reads, yields one record per CDR3 protein. The profile covers 850,000 to 950,000 distinct CDR3 sequences, with around 26% appearing a single time and roughly a sixth taken by the ten largest. The source material was blood. These receptors were obtained from a woman aged 80 or older in good health.

For this clonotype: A read error may explain this, as a much larger clone is one base away. This chain uses TRBV6-1 with TRBJ2-7; the D gene is possibly TRBD1 (6 bases). Trimming took off 6 bases at V and 5 bases at J, with 17 bases between the two ends. The CDR3 has 14 amino acids. Germline-derived CDR1 and CDR2 are MNHNS and SASEGT. In nucleotides, the CDR3 is TGTGCCAGCAGGGAAAAATGGGGGCTCGACGAGCAGTACTTC. This sequence encodes CASREKWGLDEQYF.

The chain combines TRBV5-1 with TRBJ2-3, with TRBD2 matching over 7 bases. Germline-derived CDR1 and CDR2 are SGHRS and YFSETQ. This CDR3 has 14 amino acids. The V segment lost 4 bases and the J segment 1 base; nucleotides outside the gene matches: 3. CDR3: CASSPGGCTDTQYF. The CDR3 bases are TGCGCCAGCAGCCCGGGGGGATGCACAGATACGCAGTATTTT.

This clonotype has a count of ten or more. CDR3 residues: CASSQGNYNEQFF. The DNA for the CDR3 is TGTGCCAGCAGCCAAGGTAACTACAATGAGCAGTTCTTC. The rearrangement links TRBV3-1 to TRBJ2-1; no definite D call. The germline V and J ends were trimmed by 1 base and 3 bases, with 4 bases remaining between them. This CDR3 spans 13 amino acids. The germline CDR1 and CDR2 sequences are LGHDT and YNNKEL (reference sequence).